The clone carrying this T cell receptor beta chain was found many times. This CDR3 has 13 residues. V lost 3 bases and J lost 9, with 14 bases in between. This specimen belongs to a study of response to subunit inactivated influenza vaccine. Using its own MiXCR run on the RT-PCR reads, TCRdb lists one record per CDR3 protein. Of around 580,000 distinct CDR3 sequences listed, around 11% are singletons. The TCR originated in a man in his forties or fifties who received an inactivated influenza vaccine. The chain recombines TRBV12-3 or TRBV12-4 with TRBJ2-5; tentative D call: TRBD2 (5 bases). Sequencing was performed on PBMCs from blood, taken on the day of vaccination. The CDR3 loop is CASSFSDKNPQYF. The CDR3 DNA reads as TGTGCCAGCAGTTTTAGCGATAAAAACCCCCAGTACTTC.